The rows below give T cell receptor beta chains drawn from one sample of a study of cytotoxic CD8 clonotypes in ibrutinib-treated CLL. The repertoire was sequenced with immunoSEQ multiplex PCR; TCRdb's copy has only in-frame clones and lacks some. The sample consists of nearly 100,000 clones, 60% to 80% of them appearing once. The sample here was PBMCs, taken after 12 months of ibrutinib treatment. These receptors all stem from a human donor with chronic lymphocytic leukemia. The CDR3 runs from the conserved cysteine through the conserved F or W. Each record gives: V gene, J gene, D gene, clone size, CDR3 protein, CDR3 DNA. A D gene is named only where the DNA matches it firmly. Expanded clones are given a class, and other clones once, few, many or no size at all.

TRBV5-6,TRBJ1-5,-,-,CASSFVSAGVKLGNQPQHF,TGTGCCAGCAGCTTTGTCTCGGCAGGGGTGAAATTAGGCAATCAGCCCCAGCATTTT
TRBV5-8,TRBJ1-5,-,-,CASSLLSGNINQPQHF,TGTGCCAGCAGCTTGTTATCCGGGAACATCAATCAGCCCCAGCATTTT
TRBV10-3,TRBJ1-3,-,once,CAISNTGTAGNTIYF,TGTGCCATCAGCAACACCGGGACGGCTGGAAACACCATATATTTT
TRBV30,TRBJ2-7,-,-,CAWRGSYEQYF,TGTGCCTGGAGAGGATCCTACGAGCAGTACTTC
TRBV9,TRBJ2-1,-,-,CASSVDAGQTYNEQFF,TGTGCCAGCAGCGTAGACGCGGGACAAACGTACAATGAGCAGTTCTTC
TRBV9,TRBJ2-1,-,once,CASSVWAGSRNEQFF,TGTGCCAGCAGCGTATGGGCAGGTTCAAGGAATGAGCAGTTCTTC
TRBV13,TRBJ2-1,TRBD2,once,CASRRTGTSGVEQFF,TGTGCCAGCAGACGAACCGGGACTAGCGGGGTAGAGCAGTTCTTC
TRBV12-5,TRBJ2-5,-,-,CASGSYQETQYF,TGTGCTAGTGGTAGTTACCAAGAGACCCAGTACTTC
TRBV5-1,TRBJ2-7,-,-,CASSLGLDRVDEQYF,TGCGCCAGCAGCTTGGGGCTAGACCGAGTCGACGAGCAGTACTTC
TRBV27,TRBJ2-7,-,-,CASSLSWRQFYEQYF,TGTGCCAGCAGTTTATCGTGGCGACAGTTCTACGAGCAGTACTTC
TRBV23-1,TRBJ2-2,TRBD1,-,CASSHPTQGQVNTGELFF,TGCGCCAGCAGTCATCCTACTCAGGGACAGGTGAACACCGGGGAGCTGTTTTTT
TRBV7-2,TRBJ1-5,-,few,CASSPHPPQPQHF,TGTGCCAGCAGCCCGCATCCCCCTCAGCCCCAGCATTTT
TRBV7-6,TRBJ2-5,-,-,CASYTARHTAQETQYF,TGTGCCAGCTACACGGCCAGGCACACGGCCCAAGAGACCCAGTACTTC
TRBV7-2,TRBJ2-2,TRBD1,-,CASRRGQGSGELFF,TGTGCCAGCAGACGGGGACAGGGGTCCGGGGAGCTGTTTTTT
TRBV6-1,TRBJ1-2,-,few,CASILDSYVGYTF,-
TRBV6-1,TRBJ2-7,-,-,CASSDPKGVGAANEQYF,TGTGCCAGCAGTGACCCGAAGGGAGTGGGAGCTGCTAACGAGCAGTACTTC
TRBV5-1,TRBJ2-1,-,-,CASSRDGSSSYNEQFF,TGCGCCAGCAGTAGAGACGGGAGCAGCTCCTACAATGAGCAGTTCTTC
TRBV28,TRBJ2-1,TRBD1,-,CASSFLSDRAYNEQFF,TGTGCCAGCAGTTTTCTTTCGGACAGGGCCTACAATGAGCAGTTCTTC
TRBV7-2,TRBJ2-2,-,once,CASSLDFGFTGSARGELFF,TGTGCCAGCAGCTTAGATTTTGGATTCACAGGTTCCGCTAGGGGGGAGCTGTTTTTT
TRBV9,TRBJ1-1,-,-,CASSQAGLDTEAFF,TGTGCCAGCAGCCAAGCAGGATTGGACACTGAAGCTTTCTTT
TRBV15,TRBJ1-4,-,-,CATSRVAGSLSEKLFF,TGTGCCACCAGCAGAGTCGCAGGGAGCCTATCGGAGAAACTGTTTTTT
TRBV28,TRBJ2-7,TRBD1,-,CASSLTGTGGYEQYF,TGTGCCAGCAGTCTAACCGGGACAGGGGGGTACGAGCAGTACTTC
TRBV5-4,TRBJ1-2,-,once,CASTTIRTDTYGYTF,TGTGCCAGCACCACCATTAGAACCGACACCTATGGCTACACCTTC
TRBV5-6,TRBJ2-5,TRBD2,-,CASSSFWSGGAVTQYF,TGTGCCAGCAGTTCTTTTTGGAGCGGGGGGGCCGTGACCCAGTACTTC
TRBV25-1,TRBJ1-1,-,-,CASRRTATTVMNTEAFF,TGTGCCAGCAGGAGGACAGCGACGACGGTCATGAACACTGAAGCTTTCTTT
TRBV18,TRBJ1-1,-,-,CASSPKGTEAFF,TGTGCCAGCTCACCAAAGGGCACTGAAGCTTTCTTT
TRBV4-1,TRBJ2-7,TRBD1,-,CASSSAGGVGYEQYF,TGCGCCAGCAGCAGCGCAGGGGGCGTTGGCTACGAGCAGTACTTC
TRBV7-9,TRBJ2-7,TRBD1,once,CASSLEDRGTYEQYF,TGTGCCAGCAGCTTAGAGGACAGGGGAACTTACGAGCAGTACTTC
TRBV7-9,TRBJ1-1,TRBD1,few,CASSFWDRKNTEAFF,TGTGCCAGCAGCTTCTGGGACAGGAAAAACACTGAAGCTTTCTTT
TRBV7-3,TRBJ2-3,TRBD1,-,CASSRQGASTDTQYF,TGTGCCAGCAGCCGACAGGGGGCCTCCACAGATACGCAGTATTTT
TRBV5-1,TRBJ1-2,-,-,CASSVDGAGGYTF,TGCGCCAGCAGCGTGGACGGGGCTGGTGGCTACACCTTC
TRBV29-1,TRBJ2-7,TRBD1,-,CSVMTGGWYSYEQYF,TGCAGCGTAATGACAGGGGGGTGGTATAGCTACGAGCAGTACTTC
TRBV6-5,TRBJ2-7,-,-,CASSYSGGTTSYEQYF,TGTGCCAGCAGTTACTCGGGGGGCACTACCTCCTACGAGCAGTACTTC
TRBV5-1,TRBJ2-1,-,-,CASSLVTLTWDEQFF,TGCGCCAGCAGCTTGGTTACCCTAACGTGGGATGAGCAGTTCTTC
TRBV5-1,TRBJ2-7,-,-,CASSLVQEHYEQYF,TGCGCCAGCAGCTTGGTTCAGGAACACTACGAGCAGTACTTC
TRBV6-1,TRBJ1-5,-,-,CASSYRAGNQPQHF,TGTGCCAGCAGTTATAGAGCCGGAAATCAGCCCCAGCATTTT
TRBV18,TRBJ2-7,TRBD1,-,CASSPRGTGQFYEQYF,TGTGCCAGCTCACCACGAGGGACAGGCCAATTCTACGAGCAGTACTTC
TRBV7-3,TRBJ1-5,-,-,CASSLTSGSNQPQHF,TGTGCCAGCAGCTTAACGTCAGGGAGCAATCAGCCCCAGCATTTT
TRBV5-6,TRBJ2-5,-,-,CASRPLGPQETQYF,TGTGCCAGCAGACCTCTTGGACCGCAAGAGACCCAGTACTTC
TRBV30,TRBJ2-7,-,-,CAWRTQGTYEQYF,TGTGCCTGGAGAACCCAGGGCACCTACGAGCAGTACTTC
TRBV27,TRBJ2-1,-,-,CASSPYPLETSYNEQFF,TGTGCCAGCAGTCCATACCCCTTAGAAACCTCCTACAATGAGCAGTTCTTC
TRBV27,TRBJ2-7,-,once,CASSLPFPTAYEQYF,TGTGCCAGCAGTTTACCCTTCCCGACCGCCTACGAGCAGTACTTC
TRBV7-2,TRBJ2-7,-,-,CASSSWGAGYEQYF,TGTGCCAGCAGCTCCTGGGGGGCGGGCTACGAGCAGTACTTC
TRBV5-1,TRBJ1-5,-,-,CASSLVPEQPQHF,TGCGCCAGCAGCTTGGTTCCGGAGCAGCCCCAGCATTTT
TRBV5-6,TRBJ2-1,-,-,CASSKDNNEQFF,TGTGCCAGCAGCAAAGATAACAATGAGCAGTTCTTC
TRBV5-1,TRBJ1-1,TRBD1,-,CASSSLTGGAVYGAFF,TGCGCCAGCAGCTCGTTGACAGGGGGCGCGGTCTACGGAGCTTTCTTT
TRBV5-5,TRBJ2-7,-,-,CASSLSQEAYEQYF,TGTGCCAGCAGCTTGAGCCAGGAGGCCTACGAGCAGTACTTC
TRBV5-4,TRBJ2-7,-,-,CASSLKGLAPSYEQYF,TGTGCCAGCAGCTTGAAGGGACTTGCGCCCTCCTACGAGCAGTACTTC
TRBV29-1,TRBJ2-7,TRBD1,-,CSAGTGDYEQYF,TGCAGCGCCGGGACAGGGGACTACGAGCAGTACTTC
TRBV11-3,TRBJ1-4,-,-,CASSPGREEKLFF,TGTGCCAGCAGCCCGGGGAGGGAGGAAAAACTGTTTTTT
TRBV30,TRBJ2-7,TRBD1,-,CAWGQGVYEQYF,TGTGCCTGGGGACAGGGGGTTTACGAGCAGTACTTC
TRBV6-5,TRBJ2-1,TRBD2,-,CASMRASGGAEQFF,TGTGCCTCCATGAGGGCTAGCGGGGGAGCGGAGCAGTTCTTC
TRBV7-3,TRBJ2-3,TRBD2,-,CASTSGLEGQGTQYF,TGTGCCAGCACCTCTGGACTAGAAGGCCAGGGTACGCAGTATTTT
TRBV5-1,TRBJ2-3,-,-,CASSFTSLTSDTQYF,TGCGCCAGCAGCTTCACTAGCTTAACATCCGATACGCAGTATTTT
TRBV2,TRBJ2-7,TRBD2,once,CASRGAGGPAYEQYF,TGTGCCAGCAGGGGAGCGGGGGGGCCGGCCTACGAGCAGTACTTC
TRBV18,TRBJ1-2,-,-,CASSETRDPNYGYTF,TGTGCCAGCTCCGAAACCCGGGATCCTAACTATGGCTACACCTTC